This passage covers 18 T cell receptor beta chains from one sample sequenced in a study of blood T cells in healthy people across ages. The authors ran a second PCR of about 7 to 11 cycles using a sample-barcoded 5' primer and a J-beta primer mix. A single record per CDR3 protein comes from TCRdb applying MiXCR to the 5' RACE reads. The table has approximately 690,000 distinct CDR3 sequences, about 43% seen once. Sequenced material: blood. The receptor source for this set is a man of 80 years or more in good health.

DNA for the CDR3: TGTGCCAGCAGCCAAGATGGGGTAGCGGGAGGCCGGGTGGCGTTCTTC. Its protein product is CASSQDGVAGGRVAFF. The chain has TRBV4-2 and TRBJ2-1, with 10 positions matching TRBD2. Germline V gene data show CDR1 as LGHNA and CDR2 as YNFKEQ. This CDR3 is 16 amino acids long. The V segment lost 0 bases and the J segment 15 bases; nucleotides outside the gene matches: 14.

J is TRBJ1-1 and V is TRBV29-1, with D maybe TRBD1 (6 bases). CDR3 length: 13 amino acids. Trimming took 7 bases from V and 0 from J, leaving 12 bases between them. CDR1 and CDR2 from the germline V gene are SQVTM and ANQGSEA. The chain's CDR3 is CSGIQGLNTEAFF. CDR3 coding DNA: TGCAGCGGGATACAGGGATTGAACACTGAAGCTTTCTTT.

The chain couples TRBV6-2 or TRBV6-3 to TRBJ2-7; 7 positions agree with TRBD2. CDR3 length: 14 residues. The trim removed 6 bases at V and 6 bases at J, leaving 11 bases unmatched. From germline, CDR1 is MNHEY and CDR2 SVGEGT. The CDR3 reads CASSFPGGTSEQYF. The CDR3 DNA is TGTGCCAGCAGCTTCCCGGGGGGAACTAGCGAGCAGTACTTC.

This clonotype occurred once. The CDR3 coding sequence is TGTGCCAGCGCGCGAGGTCCAGAGACCCAGTACTTC. Its protein is CASARGPETQYF. The J gene is TRBJ2-5, the V gene TRBV6-1; no firm D call. This CDR3 is built from 12 residues. Germline V lookup: CDR1 MNHNS, CDR2 SASEGT. Trimming took off 8 bases at V and 4 bases at J, with 11 bases between the two ends.

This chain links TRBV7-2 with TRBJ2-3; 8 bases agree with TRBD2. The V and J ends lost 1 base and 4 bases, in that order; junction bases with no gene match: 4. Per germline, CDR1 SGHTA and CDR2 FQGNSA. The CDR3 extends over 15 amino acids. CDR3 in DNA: TGTGCCAGCAGCTTAGATCCGGGGGGGGCAGATACGCAGTATTTT. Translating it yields CASSLDPGGADTQYF.

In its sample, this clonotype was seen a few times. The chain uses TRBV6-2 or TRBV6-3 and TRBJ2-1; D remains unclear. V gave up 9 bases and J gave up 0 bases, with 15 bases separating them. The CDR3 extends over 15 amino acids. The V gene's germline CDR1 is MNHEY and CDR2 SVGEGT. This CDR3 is CASAPDPSSYNEQFF. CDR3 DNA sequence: TGTGCCAGTGCCCCTGACCCGAGCTCCTACAATGAGCAGTTCTTC.

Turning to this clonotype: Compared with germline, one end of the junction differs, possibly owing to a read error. The CDR3 sequence: CAGSPGLAGGVDTQYF. The DNA of the CDR3 is TGTGCCGGCAGTCCCGGACTAGCGGGAGGAGTAGATACGCAGTATTTT. The chain joins TRBV28 to TRBJ2-3; 14 nucleotides align to TRBD2. Germline-derived CDR1 and CDR2 are MDHEN and SYDVKM. This CDR3 spans 16 amino acids.

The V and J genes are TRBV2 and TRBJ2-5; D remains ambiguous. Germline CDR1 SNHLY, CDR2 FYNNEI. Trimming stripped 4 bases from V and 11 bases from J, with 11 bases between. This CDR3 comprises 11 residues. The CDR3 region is CASSGQTVQYF. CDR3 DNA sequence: TGTGCCAGCAGTGGTCAGACCGTACAGTACTTC.

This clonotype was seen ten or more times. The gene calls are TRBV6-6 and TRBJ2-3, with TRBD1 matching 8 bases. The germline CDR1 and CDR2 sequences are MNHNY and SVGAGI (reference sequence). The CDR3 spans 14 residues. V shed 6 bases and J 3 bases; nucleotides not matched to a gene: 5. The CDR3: CASRRTGRTDTQYF. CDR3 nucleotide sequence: TGTGCCAGCAGACGGACAGGGAGGACAGATACGCAGTATTTT.

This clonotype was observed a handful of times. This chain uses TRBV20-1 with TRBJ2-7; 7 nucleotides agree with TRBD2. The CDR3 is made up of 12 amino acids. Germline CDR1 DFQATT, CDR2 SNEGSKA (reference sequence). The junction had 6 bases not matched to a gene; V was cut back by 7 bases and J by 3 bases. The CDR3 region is CSVDLADYEQYF. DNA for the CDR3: TGCAGTGTCGATCTAGCGGACTACGAGCAGTACTTC.

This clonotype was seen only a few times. The CDR3 is CASTRRDRGNEQYF. CDR3 nucleotide sequence: TGTGCCAGCACCCGTCGGGACAGGGGCAACGAGCAGTACTTC. The rearrangement joins TRBV2 to TRBJ2-7, with 10 bases lining up with TRBD1. Germline CDR1 is SNHLY and CDR2 is FYNNEI. The trim removed 7 bases at V and 5 bases at J, leaving 8 bases unmatched. This CDR3 is 14 amino acids long.

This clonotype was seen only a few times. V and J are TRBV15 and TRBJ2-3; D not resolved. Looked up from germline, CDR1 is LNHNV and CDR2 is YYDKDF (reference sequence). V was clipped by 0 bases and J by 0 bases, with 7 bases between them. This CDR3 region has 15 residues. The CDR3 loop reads CATSRDRPSTDTQYF. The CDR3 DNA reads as TGTGCCACCAGCAGAGATCGTCCTAGCACAGATACGCAGTATTTT.

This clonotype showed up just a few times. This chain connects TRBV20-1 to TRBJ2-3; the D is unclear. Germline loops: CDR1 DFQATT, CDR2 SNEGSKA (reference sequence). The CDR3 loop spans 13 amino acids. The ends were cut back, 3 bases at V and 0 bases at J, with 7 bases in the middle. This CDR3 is CSARRSSTDTQYF. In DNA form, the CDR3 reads TGCAGTGCTAGGCGGTCTAGCACAGATACGCAGTATTTT.

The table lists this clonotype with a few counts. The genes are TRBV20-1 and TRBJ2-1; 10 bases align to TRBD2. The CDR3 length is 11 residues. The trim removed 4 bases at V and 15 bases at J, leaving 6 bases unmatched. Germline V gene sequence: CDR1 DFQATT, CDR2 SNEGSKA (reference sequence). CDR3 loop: CSAKSSGSLFF. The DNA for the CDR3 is TGCAGTGCTAAATCTAGCGGGAGTTTGTTCTTC.

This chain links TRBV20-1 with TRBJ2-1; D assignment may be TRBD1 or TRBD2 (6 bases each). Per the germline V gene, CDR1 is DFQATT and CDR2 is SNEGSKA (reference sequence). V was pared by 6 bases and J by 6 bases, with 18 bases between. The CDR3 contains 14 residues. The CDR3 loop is CSATGGLVSNEQFF. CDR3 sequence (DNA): TGCAGTGCCACTGGGGGGCTAGTGAGCAATGAGCAGTTCTTC.

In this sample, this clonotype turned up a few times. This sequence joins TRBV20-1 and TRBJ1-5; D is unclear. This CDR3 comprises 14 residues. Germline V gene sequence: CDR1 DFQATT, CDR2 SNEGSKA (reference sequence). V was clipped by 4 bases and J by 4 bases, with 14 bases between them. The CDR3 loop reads CSATTGRANQPQHF. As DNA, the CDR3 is TGCAGTGCTACCACCGGACGGGCTAATCAGCCCCAGCATTTT.

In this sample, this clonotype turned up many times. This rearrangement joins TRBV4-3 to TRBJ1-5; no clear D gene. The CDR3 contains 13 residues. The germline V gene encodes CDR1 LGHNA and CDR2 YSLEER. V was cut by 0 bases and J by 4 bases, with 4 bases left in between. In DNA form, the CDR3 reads TGCGCCAGCAGCCAAGAAGTGAATCAGCCCCAGCATTTT. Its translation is CASSQEVNQPQHF.

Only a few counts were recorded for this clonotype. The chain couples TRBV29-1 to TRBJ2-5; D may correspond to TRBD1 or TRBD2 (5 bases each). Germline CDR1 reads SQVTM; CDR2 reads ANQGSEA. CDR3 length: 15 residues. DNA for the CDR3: TGCAGTATTGTAGGGACCCCGGGCCCCCAAGAGACCCAGTACTTC. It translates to CSIVGTPGPQETQYF. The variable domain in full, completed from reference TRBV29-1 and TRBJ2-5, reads SAVISQKPSRDICQRGTSLTIQCQVDSQVTMMFWYRQQPGQSLTLIATANQGSEATYESGFVIDKFPISRPNLTFSTLTVSNMSPEDSSIYLCSIVGTPGPQETQYFGPGTRLLVL.